The clone carrying this T cell receptor (beta chain) appeared a single time. The CDR3 is made up of 17 amino acids. The ends lost 4 bases at V and 3 bases at J; junction bases unmatched: 14. CDR1 and CDR2 from the germline V gene are SGHNT and YYREEE (reference sequence). The data derive from a study of blood T cell repertoires in COVID-19. Study context: Whether acute or convalescent, the COVID-19 samples came from the United States, Italy and Spain. Sources were T cells, B-cell-depleted T cells, or PBMCs; the material itself was cDNA or gDNA.

Original methodology: Reference gene primer amplification in the assay estimated nucleated cell counts. Sequenced by immunoSEQ multiplex PCR; TCRdb stores in-frame clones only, minus some. V and J calls plus clone size are reproduced from that table; the DNA served to infer D and trimming. The sample consists of approximately 350,000 clones, around 90% of them appearing once. Sequencing was carried out using peripheral blood. V gene TRBV5-4 combines with J gene TRBJ2-3; 7 nucleotides match TRBD2. The source of this sequence is a man aged 40-50 years with acute or convalescent COVID-19. CDR3 protein: CASSRDAGGLGTDTQYF. The DNA for the CDR3 is TGTGCCAGCAGCCGAGACGCCGGGGGGTTGGGGACAGATACGCAGTATTTT.